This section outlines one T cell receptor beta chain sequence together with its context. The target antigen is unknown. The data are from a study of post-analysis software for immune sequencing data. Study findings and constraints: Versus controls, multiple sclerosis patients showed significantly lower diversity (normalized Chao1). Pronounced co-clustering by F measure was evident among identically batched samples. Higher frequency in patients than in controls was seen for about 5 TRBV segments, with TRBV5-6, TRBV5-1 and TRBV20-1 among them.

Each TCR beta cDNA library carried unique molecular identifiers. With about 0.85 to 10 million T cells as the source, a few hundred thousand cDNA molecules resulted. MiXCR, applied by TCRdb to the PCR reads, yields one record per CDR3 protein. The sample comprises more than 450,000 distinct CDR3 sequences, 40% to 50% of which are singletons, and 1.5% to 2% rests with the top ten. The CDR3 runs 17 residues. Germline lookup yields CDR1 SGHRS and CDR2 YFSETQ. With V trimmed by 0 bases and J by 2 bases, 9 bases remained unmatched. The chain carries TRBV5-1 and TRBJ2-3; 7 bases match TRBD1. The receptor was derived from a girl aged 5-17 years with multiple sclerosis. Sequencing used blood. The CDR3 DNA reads TGCGCCAGCAGCTTGGCCATCCTGACAGGGACCACAGATACGCAGTATTTT. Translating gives CASSLAILTGTTDTQYF.